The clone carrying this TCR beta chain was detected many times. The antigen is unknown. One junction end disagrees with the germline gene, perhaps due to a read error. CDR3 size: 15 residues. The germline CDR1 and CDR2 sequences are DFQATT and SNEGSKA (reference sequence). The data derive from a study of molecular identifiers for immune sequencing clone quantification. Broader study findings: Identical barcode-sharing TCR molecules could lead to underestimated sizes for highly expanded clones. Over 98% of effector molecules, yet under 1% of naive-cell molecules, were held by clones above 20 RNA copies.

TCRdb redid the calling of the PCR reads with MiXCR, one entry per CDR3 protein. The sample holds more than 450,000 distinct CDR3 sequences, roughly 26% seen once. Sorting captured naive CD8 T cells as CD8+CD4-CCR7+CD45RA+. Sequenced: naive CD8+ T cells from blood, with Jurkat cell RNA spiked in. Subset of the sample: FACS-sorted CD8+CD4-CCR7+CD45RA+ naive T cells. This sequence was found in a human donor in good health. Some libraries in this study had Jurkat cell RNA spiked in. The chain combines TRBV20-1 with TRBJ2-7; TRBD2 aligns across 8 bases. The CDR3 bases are TGCAGTGCGAGAGGACTAGCTTCAGGGATCTACGAGCAGTACTTC. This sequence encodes CSARGLASGIYEQYF.